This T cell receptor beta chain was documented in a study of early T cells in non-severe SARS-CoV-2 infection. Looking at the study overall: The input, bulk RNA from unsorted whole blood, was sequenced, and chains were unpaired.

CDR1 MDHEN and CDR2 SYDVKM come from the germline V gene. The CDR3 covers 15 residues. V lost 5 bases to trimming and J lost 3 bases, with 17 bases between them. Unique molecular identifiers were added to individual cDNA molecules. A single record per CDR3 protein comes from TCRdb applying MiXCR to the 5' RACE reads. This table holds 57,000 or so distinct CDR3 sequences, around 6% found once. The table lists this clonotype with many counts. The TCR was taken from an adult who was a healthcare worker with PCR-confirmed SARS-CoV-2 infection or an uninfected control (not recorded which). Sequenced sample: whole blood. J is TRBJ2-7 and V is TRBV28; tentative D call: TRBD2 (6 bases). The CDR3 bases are TGTGCCAGCAGTCTTCTGGCACTAGCTGTCTACGAGCAGTACTTC. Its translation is CASSLLALAVYEQYF.